Presented here are 29 T cell receptor beta chains from one specimen sequenced in a study of regulatory T cells in long-lasting Graves disease. Time point: persistent/refractory GD, antithyroid drugs over 5 years with positive TRAb. Extracted RNA from PBMCs served as the source of the TCR library. Combining iRepertoire HTBI primers with Arm-PCR of CDR3 regions, the authors built TCR beta libraries. TCRdb reanalysed the multiplex PCR reads using MiXCR and keeps one entry per CDR3 protein. The sample lists approximately 400,000 distinct CDR3 sequences; less than 25% were seen once. Sequencing used peripheral blood mononuclear cells (PBMCs), obtained when the disease was refractory, from a patient treated with antithyroid drugs. The receptor source for this set is a female donor with Graves disease.

This clonotype was counted ten times or more. The V call is TRBV11-2, the J call TRBJ2-7; possibly TRBD2 for D (6 bases). V lost 1 base, J lost 0 bases, and 13 bases lay in between. This CDR3 comprises 16 residues. Looked up from germline, CDR1 is SGHAT and CDR2 is FQNNGV. The CDR3 sequence: CASSLGQISGSYEQYF. CDR3 sequence (DNA): TGTGCCAGCAGCTTAGGGCAGATTAGCGGCTCCTACGAGCAGTACTTC.

V is TRBV9 and J is TRBJ1-2, with D uncertain. The CDR3 is 11 residues long. V lost 3 bases, J lost 8 bases, and 8 bases lay in between. Germline V gene lookup returns CDR1 SGDLS and CDR2 YYNGEE. This CDR3 reads CASSEGSGYTF. The CDR3, as DNA: TGTGCCAGCAGCGAAGGGAGCGGCTACACCTTC.

This clonotype was seen a few times. This sequence joins TRBV5-1 and TRBJ1-6; D is unclear. This CDR3 spans 13 amino acids. V lost 7 bases and J 8 bases, leaving 13 bases between the germline ends. Germline values: CDR1 SGHRS, CDR2 YFSETQ. CDR3: CASRMATDSPLHF. The CDR3, as DNA: TGCGCCAGCCGAATGGCAACGGATTCACCCCTCCACTTT.

The table lists this clonotype with a few counts. J is TRBJ2-5 and V is TRBV3-1; TRBD2 might be the D (5 bases). Germline V gives CDR1 LGHDT, CDR2 YNNKEL (reference sequence). The CDR3 has 14 residues. The germline V and J ends were trimmed by 0 bases and 2 bases, with 7 bases remaining between them. The CDR3 nucleotides are TGTGCCAGCAGCCAAGAACGAGGGCAAGAGACCCAGTACTTC. It encodes CASSQERGQETQYF.

This clonotype was counted a few times. The chain links TRBV5-1 to TRBJ2-1; D gene unclear. The CDR3 totals 16 residues. V lost 4 bases and J lost 0, with 14 bases in between. Germline CDR1 reads SGHRS; CDR2 reads YFSETQ. The CDR3 sequence is CASSLGLSYSYNEQFF. CDR3 nucleotide sequence: TGCGCCAGCAGCCTGGGCCTGAGCTACTCCTACAATGAGCAGTTCTTC.

At least ten counts were recorded for this clonotype. V usage is TRBV20-1 and J usage is TRBJ1-2; TRBD1 is a possible D gene (6 bases). V was shortened by 1 base and J by 7 bases, with 13 bases between the two germline ends. Germline loops: CDR1 DFQATT, CDR2 SNEGSKA (reference sequence). The CDR3 covers 13 residues. Here the CDR3 reads CSARVSGDGGYTF. DNA of the CDR3: TGCAGTGCTAGAGTATCAGGGGATGGTGGCTACACCTTC.

This rearrangement joins TRBV6-2 or TRBV6-3 to TRBJ2-2, with 9 bases matching TRBD2. Germline V CDR1 and CDR2: MNHEY, SVGEGT. V shed 3 bases and J 7 bases; nucleotides not matched to a gene: 9. The CDR3 is 16 amino acids. CDR3 DNA: TGTGCCAGCAGTTATGCCGGGACTAGCAATCACGGGGAGCTGTTTTTT. Protein product: CASSYAGTSNHGELFF.

In its sample, this clonotype was seen many times. This sequence joins TRBV28 and TRBJ1-2; D uncertain. The V gene lost 5 bases and the J gene lost 0 bases, with 4 bases spanning the gap. The CDR3 has 12 residues. Germline CDR1 MDHEN, CDR2 SYDVKM. In DNA form, the CDR3 reads TGTGCCAGCAGTACGCCTAACTATGGCTACACCTTC. The encoded protein is CASSTPNYGYTF.

In its sample, this clonotype was seen a few times. The V gene is TRBV7-3, the J gene TRBJ2-5; 10 bases map to TRBD1. Germline V gene sequence: CDR1 SGHTA, CDR2 FQGTGA. J was trimmed by 5 bases and V by 3 bases; bases with no gene match: 6. CDR3 size: 15 residues. CDR3 sequence: CASSLGDRGSETQYF. The CDR3 DNA is TGTGCCAGCAGCTTGGGGGACAGGGGATCGGAGACCCAGTACTTC. The whole variable domain, remainder taken from reference TRBV7-3 and TRBJ2-5, is GAGVSQTPSNKVTEKGKYVELRCDPISGHTALYWYRQSLGQGPEFLIYFQGTGAADDSGLPNDRFFAVRPEGSVSTLKIQRTERGDSAVYLCASSLGDRGSETQYFGPGTRLLVL.

This clonotype has ten or more counts. The chain carries TRBV6-2 or TRBV6-3 and TRBJ1-5; D remains unclear. Trimming took 0 bases from V and 2 from J, leaving 8 bases between them. Germline V gene data show CDR1 as MNHEY and CDR2 as SVGEGT. This CDR3 is 15 amino acids long. The DNA for the CDR3 is TGTGCCAGCAGTTACTCCTTTTTGGGCAATCAGCCCCAGCATTTT. It codes for CASSYSFLGNQPQHF.

This chain joins TRBV6-5 and TRBJ2-1; the D gene is possibly TRBD1 (5 bases). Trimming took off 2 bases at V and 8 bases at J, with 10 bases between the two ends. CDR1 is MNHEY and CDR2 is SVGAGI in the germline V gene. This CDR3 has 13 amino acids. Written as DNA, the CDR3 is TGTGCCAGCAGTTACAGTTCCAGGGATGAGCAGTTCTTC. It specifies CASSYSSRDEQFF.

This clonotype came up many times. The rearrangement uses TRBV28 and TRBJ1-4, with 8 bases identical to TRBD1. V trimming: 6 bases; J trimming: 8 bases; junction bases outside the gene matches: 8. The CDR3 sequence is 14 residues long. Germline lookup yields CDR1 MDHEN and CDR2 SYDVKM. This chain's CDR3 is CASSGQGAWEKLFF. In DNA, the CDR3 is TGTGCCAGCAGCGGTCAGGGGGCCTGGGAAAAACTGTTTTTT.

The chain has TRBV20-1 and TRBJ2-2; D not certain. Germline V gene sequence: CDR1 DFQATT, CDR2 SNEGSKA (reference sequence). The V end was cut by 1 base, the J end by 2 bases, with 5 bases between. The CDR3 consists of 13 residues. CDR3 nucleotide sequence: TGCAGTGCTAGAGGGCTAAACACCGGGGAGCTGTTTTTT. It codes for CSARGLNTGELFF.

This clonotype was observed a few times. Its ends do not fully match the called genes, so a read error is possible. The rearrangement joins TRBV28 to TRBJ2-2, with a tentative D call TRBD1 (6 bases). The CDR3 runs to 17 residues. Germline assignment: CDR1 MDHEN and CDR2 SYDVKM. The CDR3 here is CASSLELTGTNTGELVF. The CDR3 region has the DNA TGTGCCAGCAGTTTGGAACTGACAGGCACTAACACCGGGGAGCTGGTTTTT.

This clonotype was detected ten times or more. The chain links TRBV6-1 to TRBJ2-7; either TRBD1 or TRBD2 may supply D (5 bases each). The V and J ends lost 6 bases and 2 bases respectively, with 14 bases between them. Germline values: CDR1 MNHNS, CDR2 SASEGT. The CDR3 totals 14 residues. The CDR3 loop reads CASRHRDGAYEQYF. The CDR3 DNA reads as TGTGCCAGCAGACACCGGGACGGCGCCTACGAGCAGTACTTC.

Many counts were recorded for this clonotype. The chain is built from TRBV7-2 and TRBJ2-4; D is unclear. Germline assignment: CDR1 SGHTA and CDR2 FQGNSA. The V gene lost 2 bases and the J gene lost 7 bases, with 9 bases spanning the gap. This CDR3 contains 13 residues. The CDR3 region has the DNA TGTGCCAGCAGCTTATTGTTGGGGAACATTCAGTACTTC. Translating it yields CASSLLLGNIQYF.

The table lists this clonotype with a few counts. The rearrangement uses TRBV30 and TRBJ2-1, with 15 bases that match TRBD2. V lost 5 bases and J lost 9; bases outside the gene matches: 8. The CDR3 has 15 amino acids. Germline CDR1 and CDR2: GTSNPN and SVGIG (reference sequence). The CDR3 DNA sequence: TGTGCCTGGGCTGCAGGACTAGCGGGAGGGATTGAGCAGTTCTTC. This codes for CAWAAGLAGGIEQFF.

A few counts support this clonotype. The V call is TRBV27, the J call TRBJ2-2, with D unclear. CDR1 MNHEY and CDR2 SMNVEV come from the germline V gene (reference sequence). The CDR3 runs to 11 residues. V shed 8 bases and J shed 5 bases, with 6 bases lying between them. The CDR3 DNA is TGTGCCAGCGGAACTACCGGGGAGCTGTTTTTT. Its protein product is CASGTTGELFF.

The chain employs TRBV2 and TRBJ2-7, with TRBD2 matching over 10 bases. V shed 6 bases, J shed 6 bases, and the junction held 11 bases outside the gene matches. CDR1 SNHLY and CDR2 FYNNEI come from the germline V gene. The CDR3 spans 15 residues. The CDR3 loop is CASSQDRSGRAEQYF. In DNA form, the CDR3 reads TGTGCCAGCAGCCAAGATCGGAGCGGGAGGGCCGAGCAGTACTTC. The full variable domain, completed using reference TRBV2 and TRBJ2-7, is EPEVTQTPSHQVTQMGQEVILRCVPISNHLYFYWYRQILGQKVEFLVSFYNNEISEKSEIFDDQFSVERPDGSNFTLKIRSTKLEDSAMYFCASSQDRSGRAEQYFGPGTRLTVT.

This clonotype appeared a few times. J is TRBJ1-5 and V is TRBV6-1; D is unresolved. V was trimmed by 1 base and J by 5 bases, leaving 9 bases between them. CDR3 size: 14 residues. Per the germline V gene, CDR1 is MNHNS and CDR2 is SASEGT. The CDR3 nucleotides are TGTGCCAGCAGTGAAGTCGGAGGCTATCAGCCCCAGCATTTT. Translation: CASSEVGGYQPQHF.

This clonotype was observed at least ten times. The rearrangement links TRBV11-2 to TRBJ1-2; D is uncertain. Germline V gene sequence: CDR1 SGHAT, CDR2 FQNNGV. The CDR3 contains 13 residues. The ends were cut back, 5 bases at V and 8 bases at J, with 15 bases in the middle. As DNA, the CDR3 is TGTGCCAGCAGCCACGGAGGGCCGGAAGGCTACACCTTC. It specifies CASSHGGPEGYTF.

This clonotype was counted at least ten times. The J gene is TRBJ1-1, the V gene TRBV30; D uncertain. Per germline, CDR1 GTSNPN and CDR2 SVGIG (reference sequence). The CDR3 is 11 residues long. Trimming took off 7 bases at V and 0 bases at J, with 6 bases between the two ends. The CDR3 nucleotides are TGTGCCTTTGCCGTGAACACTGAAGCTTTCTTT. This encodes CAFAVNTEAFF.

This clonotype was observed many times. This chain connects TRBV27 to TRBJ1-4; tentatively, D is TRBD1 (6 bases). The germline gives CDR1 MNHEY, CDR2 SMNVEV (reference sequence). With 3 bases removed from V and 7 bases from J, the gap between germline ends came to 12 bases. The CDR3 runs to 14 residues. The CDR3 DNA follows: TGTGCCAGCAGTTTTGGGGGGCACGGTGAAAAACTGTTTTTT. Protein sequence: CASSFGGHGEKLFF.

The V call is TRBV20-1, the J call TRBJ2-2, with TRBD2 matching over 9 bases. The CDR3 runs to 15 residues. In germline, CDR1 is DFQATT, CDR2 SNEGSKA (reference sequence). Trimming cost V 2 bases and J 4 bases; bases outside gene matches: 5. CDR3 sequence: CSARRSGRSTGELFF. CDR3 DNA sequence: TGCAGTGCTAGACGGAGCGGGAGGAGCACCGGGGAGCTGTTTTTT.

The chain is built from TRBV28 and TRBJ2-3; 7 nucleotides line up with TRBD1. Germline V CDR1 and CDR2: MDHEN, SYDVKM. V lost 5 bases, J lost 6 bases, and 5 bases stayed unmatched. This CDR3 is built from 13 residues. The chain's CDR3 is CASSPTGFDTQYF. The CDR3, as DNA: TGTGCCAGCAGTCCGACAGGGTTTGATACGCAGTATTTT. Looking up the rest from reference TRBV28 and TRBJ2-3 gives the full variable domain: DVKVTQSSRYLVKRTGEKVFLECVQDMDHENMFWYRQDPGLGLRLIYFSYDVKMKEKGDIPEGYSVSREKKERFSLILESASTNQTSMYLCASSPTGFDTQYFGPGTRLTVL.

The chain joins TRBV7-6 to TRBJ1-3; D not certain. The CDR3 is made up of 15 amino acids. Germline CDR1 SGHVS, CDR2 FNYEAQ. Trimming pared 5 bases from V and 0 bases from J, leaving 11 bases between. The CDR3 DNA follows: TGTGCCAGCAGCGGGAGCCCGGCCTCTGGAAACACCATATATTTT. Residues: CASSGSPASGNTIYF.

The V and J genes are TRBV20-1 and TRBJ2-7, with 10 positions matching TRBD2. Germline lookup yields CDR1 DFQATT and CDR2 SNEGSKA (reference sequence). The CDR3 runs to 19 residues. V trimming: 4 bases; J trimming: 4 bases; junction bases outside the gene matches: 22. The CDR3 nucleotides read TGCAGTGCTATGACTGGGTGGACTAGCGGAGTGAGAAACCGTTACGAGCAGTACTTC. Residues: CSAMTGWTSGVRNRYEQYF.

Ten or more counts support this clonotype. The chain combines TRBV6-1 with TRBJ1-5, with D tentatively TRBD1 (5 bases). Trimming pared 5 bases from V and 1 base from J, leaving 12 bases between. The CDR3 loop spans 15 amino acids. The germline gives CDR1 MNHNS, CDR2 SASEGT. The CDR3 here is CASSRTPSSNQPQHF. In DNA form, the CDR3 reads TGTGCCAGCAGTCGGACACCATCCAGCAATCAGCCCCAGCATTTT.

This clonotype has ten or more counts. This sequence joins TRBV15 and TRBJ2-7; tentative D call: TRBD1 (6 bases). CDR1 and CDR2 (germline): LNHNV, YYDKDF (reference sequence). CDR3 length: 13 amino acids. V shed 4 bases and J shed 3 bases, with 10 bases lying between them. CDR3 coding DNA: TGTGCCACCAGCAAAGAACAGGGCTACGAGCAGTACTTC. Amino acids: CATSKEQGYEQYF.